The 5 T cell receptor beta chains below were found in one sample sequenced in a study of neurological immune-mediated disorders. One entry per CDR3 protein, called by TCRdb with MiXCR from the 5' RACE reads. The repertoire holds under 80,000 distinct CDR3 sequences, 4% to 6% seen once, with 3% to 4% in the top ten. The sequencing sample was made of PBMCs. These TCRs come from a woman in her 50s with multiple sclerosis.

Regarding this clonotype: The CDR3 ends on some other residue instead of the conserved phenylalanine or tryptophan, so this is likely a read error. The chain joins TRBV5-1 to TRBJ1-2; D might be TRBD1 (5 bases). Germline assignment: CDR1 SGHRS and CDR2 YFSETQ. This CDR3 region has 14 residues. Trimming left V 4 bases short and J 5 bases short, with 15 bases between. Here the CDR3 reads CASSRYRSWYGYTN. The CDR3 nucleotides read TGCGCCAGCAGCCGGTACAGGTCGTGGTATGGCTACACCAAC.

Of note for this clonotype: The missing conserved phenylalanine or tryptophan at the end of this CDR3 makes a read error likely. The gene calls are TRBV6-4 and TRBJ2-1; TRBD2 might be the D (5 bases). V was cut by 2 bases and J by 6 bases, with 11 bases left in between. This CDR3 is built from 14 residues. Per the germline V gene, CDR1 is MRHNA and CDR2 is SNTAGT. The CDR3 sequence: CASSDEPGGNEQFN. As DNA, the CDR3 is TGTGCCAGCAGTGACGAGCCCGGAGGCAATGAGCAGTTCAAC.

The table lists this clonotype with many counts. This sequence joins TRBV5-6 and TRBJ1-5, with D possibly TRBD1 on 6 matching bases. The CDR3 is 16 amino acids. The V gene lost 3 bases and the J gene lost 4 bases, with 17 bases spanning the gap. The germline CDR1 and CDR2 sequences are SGHDT and YYEEEE. Written as DNA, the CDR3 is TGTGCCAGCAGCTACAGGGACACTTACCGGAATCAGCCCCAGCATTTT. Translating gives CASSYRDTYRNQPQHF.

Concerning this clonotype itself: No conserved phenylalanine or tryptophan ends this CDR3, so it is likely a read error. The CDR3 protein is CASSMGAEQFI. CDR3 DNA: TGTGCCAGTAGTATGGGAGCTGAGCAGTTCATC. V gene TRBV19 combines with J gene TRBJ2-1; a weak D match, TRBD2 (5 bases). Trimming cost V 3 bases and J 9 bases, with 6 bases left between them. The CDR3 is made up of 11 amino acids. CDR1 and CDR2 (germline): LNHDA, SQIVND (reference sequence).

This clonotype was counted a few times. The chain carries TRBV7-8 and TRBJ2-3; the D call may be TRBD1 or TRBD2 (5 bases each). Trimming stripped 5 bases from V and 7 bases from J, with 22 bases between. The V gene's germline CDR1 is SGHVS and CDR2 FQNEAQ. The CDR3 covers 16 residues. The CDR3 DNA sequence: TGTGCCAGCAGCACAGGCCAGTTAAGCGGTCGCTATACGCAGTATTTT. It encodes CASSTGQLSGRYTQYF.